In its sample, the clone carrying this TCR beta chain was seen many times. Its target is unknown. Trimming removed 0 bases at V and 4 bases at J, with 12 bases between. The CDR3 contains 15 residues. Germline loops: CDR1 ENHRY, CDR2 SYGVKD. The sample originates from a study of T cells after yellow fever vaccination. Findings and limits, study-wide: Abundant clonotypes (contaminants from the bulk population) could be present in FACS-sorted repertoires.

TCRdb used MiXCR to reprocess the 5' RACE reads, holding one entry per CDR3 protein. Seen here are fewer than 450,000 distinct CDR3 sequences, approximately 4.2% observed once, and the top ten hold 24%. The source was PBMCs, collected 5 days after the yellow fever booster vaccination. The V gene is TRBV10-3, the J gene TRBJ2-5; D remains unclear. This clonotype was obtained from a young man who received the YFV17D yellow fever vaccine. CDR3 sequence (DNA): TGTGCCATCAGTGAGTCGGGCCGACAAATAGAGACCCAGTACTTC. Translation: CAISESGRQIETQYF.